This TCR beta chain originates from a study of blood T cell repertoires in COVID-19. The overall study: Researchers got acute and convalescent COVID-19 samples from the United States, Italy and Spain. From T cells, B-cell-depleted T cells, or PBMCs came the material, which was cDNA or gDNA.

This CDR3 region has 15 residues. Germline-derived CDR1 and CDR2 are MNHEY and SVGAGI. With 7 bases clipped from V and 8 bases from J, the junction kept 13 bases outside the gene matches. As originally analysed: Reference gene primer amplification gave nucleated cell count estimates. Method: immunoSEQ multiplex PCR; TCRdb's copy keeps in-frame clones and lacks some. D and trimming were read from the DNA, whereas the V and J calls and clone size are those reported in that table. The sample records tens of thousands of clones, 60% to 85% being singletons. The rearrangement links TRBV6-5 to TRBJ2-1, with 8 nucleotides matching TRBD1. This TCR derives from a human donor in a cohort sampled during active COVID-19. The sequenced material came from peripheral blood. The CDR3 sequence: CASTRPRTGLDEQFF. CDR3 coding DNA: TGTGCCAGCACCAGGCCACGGACAGGGTTGGATGAGCAGTTCTTC.